This T cell receptor beta chain came from a study of blood T cell repertoires in COVID-19. Original analysis: Estimation of nucleated cell counts relied on the amplification of reference gene primers. TCRdb's table, derived via immunoSEQ multiplex PCR, lists solely in-frame clones and lacks some. Clonal size and the V and J genes are those of that table, whereas D and trimming came from the DNA. The repertoire consists of some 240,000 clones, with approximately 80% occurring once and the leading ten covering approximately 1.5%. Germline assignment: CDR1 SGDLS and CDR2 YYNGEE. The CDR3 sequence is 15 residues long. With 0 bases removed from V and 7 bases from J, the gap between germline ends came to 11 bases.

The source is a woman aged 40 to 55 who had recovered from COVID-19. The chain links TRBV9 to TRBJ1-6, with D hard to call. Input material: peripheral blood. CDR3 protein: CASSVGSGLNSPLHF. CDR3 nucleotide sequence: TGTGCCAGCAGCGTAGGTTCCGGGTTAAATTCACCCCTCCACTTT.